The clone carrying this T cell receptor (beta chain) occurred a few times. Trimming removed 2 bases at V and 6 bases at J, with 13 bases between. This CDR3 is built from 14 residues. Germline V gene lookup returns CDR1 SGHRS and CDR2 YFSETQ. This sample stems from a study of blood T cells in healthy people across ages. The amount of total RNA extracted per sample was at least 5 micrograms. The second PCR ran about 6 to 11 cycles with a sample-barcoded 5' primer and J-beta primers. Each cDNA molecule was tagged by a template-switch adaptor that had 12 random nucleotides. TCRdb re-analysed the 5' RACE reads in MiXCR, keeping a single row per CDR3 protein. This table has some 1,800,000 distinct CDR3 sequences, approximately 39% appearing once.

The sequencing input was blood. The clonotype comes from a human donor in good health. The J gene is TRBJ2-3, the V gene TRBV5-1; the D call may be TRBD1 or TRBD2 (5 bases each). This chain's CDR3 is CASSFEGLADTQYF. DNA for the CDR3: TGCGCCAGCAGCTTTGAGGGGCTGGCTGATACGCAGTATTTT.